This entry lists 20 T cell receptor beta chains sequenced from one sample in a study of blood T cell repertoires in COVID-19. The protocol was immunoSEQ multiplex PCR, while the TCRdb copy is restricted to in-frame clones and leaves out a portion. Of some 300,000 clones listed, around 89% are singletons. The sequencing input was peripheral blood. The receptors come from a woman between 50 and 59 years old with COVID-19, enrolled during active disease.

The V gene is TRBV29-1, the J gene TRBJ1-2; D possibly corresponds to TRBD1 (5 bases). The CDR3 is made up of 14 amino acids. The V gene's germline CDR1 is SQVTM and CDR2 ANQGSEA. Trimming cost V 4 bases and J 1 base, with 13 bases left between them. This chain's CDR3 is CSVGQGSVNYGYTF. CDR3 sequence (DNA): TGCAGCGTTGGGCAGGGATCGGTTAACTATGGCTACACCTTC. Looking up the rest from reference TRBV29-1 and TRBJ1-2 gives the full variable domain: SAVISQKPSRDICQRGTSLTIQCQVDSQVTMMFWYRQQPGQSLTLIATANQGSEATYESGFVIDKFPISRPNLTFSTLTVSNMSPEDSSIYLCSVGQGSVNYGYTFGSGTRLTVV.

The chain recombines TRBV12-3 or TRBV12-4 with TRBJ2-1; 8 bases are shared with TRBD1. The CDR3 contains 13 residues. V lost 7 bases and J lost 6; bases outside the gene matches: 5. The DNA of the CDR3 is TGTGCCAGCACCTCGGACAGGGCCAATGAGCAGTTCTTC. It encodes CASTSDRANEQFF.

This clone was seen only once. The V and J genes are TRBV5-1 and TRBJ1-2; 9 nucleotides align to TRBD1. The CDR3 sequence is 16 residues long. The germline V gene has CDR1 SGHRS and CDR2 YFSETQ. With V trimmed by 2 bases and J by 4 bases, 9 bases remained unmatched. The CDR3 here is CASSFVTGGTGYGYTF. The DNA for the CDR3 is TGCGCCAGCAGCTTTGTTACAGGGGGCACTGGCTATGGCTACACCTTC.

This chain joins TRBV3-1 (or the pseudogene TRBV3-2) and TRBJ2-3, with unresolved D. There are 13 residues in the CDR3. V was clipped by 2 bases and J by 8 bases, with 11 bases between them. Germline CDR1 reads LGHDT; CDR2 reads YNNKEL (reference sequence). The CDR3 DNA is TGTGCCAGCAGCCAAAGGATCGGCGGTACGCAGTATTTT. Translation gives CASSQRIGGTQYF.

The V gene is TRBV19, the J gene TRBJ2-1; 7 bases match TRBD2. The CDR3 is made up of 14 amino acids. The J segment lost 8 bases and the V segment lost 6 bases, leaving 10 bases of the junction unmatched. Germline CDR1 reads LNHDA; CDR2 reads SQIVND (reference sequence). The DNA for the CDR3 is TGTGCCAGTAGCTGGGGAGGGCCCGCGGATGAGCAGTTCTTC. Amino acids: CASSWGGPADEQFF. Supplemented by reference TRBV19 and TRBJ2-1, the full variable domain reads DGGITQSPKYLFRKEGQNVTLSCEQNLNHDAMYWYRQDPGQGLRLIYYSQIVNDFQKGDIAEGYSVSREKKESFPLTVTSAQKNPTAFYLCASSWGGPADEQFFGPGTRLTVL.

This clone was seen a single time. The CDR3 region has the DNA TGTGCCAGCAGTGAAGTGTGGGACACTGGCTACACCTTC. Its protein product is CASSEVWDTGYTF. The genes are TRBV6-1 and TRBJ1-2, with D possibly being TRBD1 (6 bases). This CDR3 has 13 amino acids. Trimming shortened V by 1 base and J by 7 bases, and 10 bases separated the two germline ends. Germline V gives CDR1 MNHNS, CDR2 SASEGT.

This clone appeared a few times. The J gene is TRBJ2-7, the V gene TRBV7-2; a weak D match, TRBD1 (7 bases). From germline, CDR1 is SGHTA and CDR2 FQGNSA. The CDR3 has 16 residues. Deletions cut 4 bases from V and 2 bases from J, with 18 bases between. The CDR3 nucleotides read TGTGCCAGCAGCTCACTAGGGGGCGGGGCCGCCTACGAGCAGTACTTC. Encoded protein: CASSSLGGGAAYEQYF.

V and J are TRBV3-1 (or the pseudogene TRBV3-2) and TRBJ1-1; 7 bases line up with TRBD1. There are 13 residues in the CDR3. The ends lost 4 bases at V and 2 bases at J; junction bases unmatched: 1. CDR1 is LGHDT and CDR2 is YNNKEL in the germline V gene (reference sequence). CDR3 nucleotide sequence: TGTGCCAGCAGCCGAGGGGGCAACACTGAAGCTTTCTTT. This sequence encodes CASSRGGNTEAFF.

The chain uses TRBV5-1 and TRBJ2-7; 10 nucleotides match TRBD2. The CDR3 runs to 14 residues. The trim removed 7 bases at V and 2 bases at J, leaving 6 bases unmatched. Germline V CDR1 and CDR2: SGHRS, YFSETQ. The CDR3 is CASGLAGVAYEQYF. The CDR3 DNA follows: TGCGCCAGCGGTCTAGCGGGAGTCGCCTACGAGCAGTACTTC.

Details on this clone: This specimen includes other DNA sequences encoding the same CDR3. The chain links TRBV7-9 to TRBJ2-7; D possibly corresponds to TRBD2 (5 bases). This CDR3 has 13 amino acids. Trimming shortened V by 2 bases and J by 0 bases, and 5 bases separated the two germline ends. Looked up from germline, CDR1 is SEHNR and CDR2 is FQNEAQ (reference sequence). Here the CDR3 DNA reads TGTGCCAGCAGCTTAACTAGCTCCTACGAGCAGTACTTC. Amino acids: CASSLTSSYEQYF.

This chain connects TRBV19 to TRBJ2-7; possible D gene TRBD2, 6 bases. CDR1 and CDR2 (germline): LNHDA, SQIVND (reference sequence). The CDR3 runs to 16 residues. The ends were cut back, 6 bases at V and 1 base at J, with 19 bases in the middle. Here the CDR3 reads CASRISGGPGSYEQYF. The CDR3 DNA sequence: TGTGCCAGTAGGATCTCCGGAGGGCCGGGGTCCTACGAGCAGTACTTC.

In DNA form, the CDR3 reads TGTGCCAGCACCAGGGACAGGGCTAACTATGGCTACACCTTC. Encoded protein: CASTRDRANYGYTF. This chain connects TRBV2 to TRBJ1-2, with 9 positions matching TRBD1. The CDR3 is 14 residues long. CDR1 SNHLY and CDR2 FYNNEI come from the germline V gene. The junction had 3 bases not matched to a gene; V was cut back by 7 bases and J by 0 bases.

A single count supports this clone. The chain couples TRBV9 to TRBJ2-1; TRBD1 matches at 8 bases. V dropped 2 bases and J dropped 3; count of bases not matched to a gene: 7. Per germline, CDR1 SGDLS and CDR2 YYNGEE. This CDR3 spans 16 amino acids. Here the CDR3 reads CASSVSTGTGYNEQFF. The DNA of the CDR3 is TGTGCCAGCAGCGTTTCAACCGGGACAGGCTACAATGAGCAGTTCTTC. The variable domain in full, with the rest retrieved from reference TRBV9 and TRBJ2-1, is DSGVTQTPKHLITATGQRVTLRCSPRSGDLSVYWYQQSLDQGLQFLIQYYNGEERAKGNILERFSAQQFPDLHSELNLSSLELGDSALYFCASSVSTGTGYNEQFFGPGTRLTVL.

This sequence joins TRBV11-2 and TRBJ1-3; tentatively, D is TRBD1 (6 bases). CDR3 length equals 14 residues. V dropped 2 bases and J dropped 8 bases, with 13 bases sitting between them. Germline V gene sequence: CDR1 SGHAT, CDR2 FQNNGV. The DNA of the CDR3 is TGTGCCAGCAGCTTAAGGCGGGGGGCCGACACCATATATTTT. Translation: CASSLRRGADTIYF.

This chain links TRBV28 with TRBJ2-7; no clear D. Germline CDR1 and CDR2: MDHEN and SYDVKM. The CDR3 has 13 amino acids. V was trimmed by 6 bases and J by 2 bases, leaving 11 bases between them. CDR3 in DNA: TGTGCCAGCAGCCCCCAGTCCCCCTACGAGCAGTACTTC. It specifies CASSPQSPYEQYF. The full variable domain, rest sourced from reference TRBV28 and TRBJ2-7, is DVKVTQSSRYLVKRTGEKVFLECVQDMDHENMFWYRQDPGLGLRLIYFSYDVKMKEKGDIPEGYSVSREKKERFSLILESASTNQTSMYLCASSPQSPYEQYFGPGTRLTVT.

CDR3 coding DNA: TGTGCCATATCAACAAGGCGGTATGGCTACACCTTC. This encodes CAISTRRYGYTF. V and J are TRBV24-1 and TRBJ1-2; no clear D. Germline CDR1 is KGHDR and CDR2 is SFDVKD. Trimming took 11 bases from V and 5 from J, leaving 14 bases between them. The CDR3 is made up of 12 amino acids.

The rearrangement links TRBV12-3 or TRBV12-4 to TRBJ1-2; TRBD1 matches 8 bases. Trimming cost V 4 bases and J 8 bases; bases outside gene matches: 6. CDR3 size: 13 residues. CDR3 region: CASSSRRGLGYTF. In nucleotides, the CDR3 is TGTGCCAGCAGTTCACGCAGGGGGCTCGGCTACACCTTC.

Only one count was recorded for this clone. The gene calls are TRBV7-9 and TRBJ2-1, with D tentatively TRBD2 (7 bases). From germline, CDR1 is SEHNR and CDR2 FQNEAQ (reference sequence). V lost 5 bases to trimming and J lost 7 bases, with 24 bases between them. The CDR3 length is 17 residues. The chain's CDR3 is CASSPVVGGRLRNEQFF. The CDR3 coding sequence is TGTGCCAGCAGCCCAGTGGTGGGGGGGCGTCTAAGGAATGAGCAGTTCTTC.

In this sample, this clone turned up once. The J gene is TRBJ2-1, the V gene TRBV7-6, with 14 bases that match TRBD2. Germline V gene lookup returns CDR1 SGHVS and CDR2 FNYEAQ. CDR3 length: 20 amino acids. The trim removed 0 bases at V and 4 bases at J, leaving 11 bases unmatched. The CDR3 here is CASSLAIPGLAGEWYNEQFF. The DNA of the CDR3 is TGTGCCAGCAGCTTAGCAATACCGGGACTAGCGGGAGAGTGGTACAATGAGCAGTTCTTC.

The genes are TRBV6-6 and TRBJ1-2, with D unclear. The V and J ends lost 6 bases and 0 bases respectively, with 14 bases between them. CDR1 MNHNY and CDR2 SVGAGI come from the germline V gene (reference sequence). The CDR3 covers 15 residues. CDR3 amino acids: CASSSPEGTNYGYTF. The CDR3 bases are TGTGCCAGCAGCTCCCCTGAGGGAACTAACTATGGCTACACCTTC.